The T cell receptor beta chain under discussion was sequenced for a study of metastatic and nonmetastatic thyroid tumors (dated by TCRdb to 2019 to 2021). As for the study more broadly: Repertoires from peripheral blood and from tumor or nodule tissue samples of malignant and benign thyroid patients were compared.

None of the patients had been given any treatment before thyroid surgery. Using T-cell receptor beta sequencing, the researchers looked back retrospectively at clinical samples from patients, gathered between about 2011 and 2018. The germline V gene (reference sequence) yields SGHKS for CDR1 and YYEKEE for CDR2. Reading from cysteine to phenylalanine, the CDR3 counts 13 amino acids. The DNA shown is the 39-base CDR3, in frame from base 1. Trimming takes 4 bases from V and 7 bases from J, and the germline ends sit 12 bases apart. This clone was seen many times. Its antigen is still unknown. Within one base of it there is no much larger clone, and no base qualities were kept. What the study reported, not specific to this receptor: In both blood and tumor samples, malignant tumors were reported to have significantly higher TCR beta diversity than benign nodules.

Libraries were prepared through PCR. The reads were generated on an Illumina HiSeq 4000. The TCR beta-chain CDR3 region of each patient was profiled by high-throughput sequencing. As for the original processing: A classifier to discriminate distant-metastatic papillary thyroid cancer patients was built from CDR3 differences across clinicopathological groups. Repertoire diversity was assessed with the Shannon index, and tumor-blood repertoire similarity with the Morisita-Horn index. Using fastp trimming at Q25 and MiXCR clonotype assembly, TCRdb reanalyzed the public sequencing data and kept in-frame beta chains. TCRdb, not the authors, supplied the V and J calls. The sample table contains about 16,000 clones; only one count was recorded for roughly 25% of them. Approximately 11% of the sample lies in the top ten.

The receptor comes from a male donor with papillary thyroid cancer or a benign thyroid nodule (not recorded which). Some clones in this sample may be carry-over from other donors' samples. The sample taken for sequencing was blood. The V gene is TRBV5-5 and the J gene is TRBJ1-5, with the D gene not clear enough to name. The CDR3 corresponds to CASSQVFGQPQHF. The nucleotide sequence is TGTGCCAGCAGCCAAGTATTCGGGCAGCCCCAGCATTTT.